Listed below are T cell receptor beta chains from one sample, sequenced in a study of T-cell memory formation after mild COVID-19. TCRdb independently ran MiXCR on the 5' RACE reads; one entry per CDR3 protein. The data contain about 170,000 distinct CDR3 sequences, over 10% of them seen just once; the ten biggest clones take up 3% to 4%. The sequencing input was PBMCs or a T cell subset sorted from them (not recorded which). The receptors stem from a man between 18 and 35 years old who had mild COVID-19 (a few samples of this study predate the infection). Cell type and time point are not known. Each CDR3 is given with its conserved first and last residue. D genes are given only for firm matches. Clone size is not always given. Where it is, it says once, few, many or a class for expanded clones.

d_call,j_call,clone_size,v_call,cdr3_nt,cdr3_aa
-,TRBJ2-5,few,TRBV4-3,TGCGCCAGCAGCCAAGAGTGGCGGGGCGAGGAGACCCAGTACTTC,CASSQEWRGEETQYF
TRBD1,TRBJ1-1,few,TRBV20-1,TGCAGTGCTAGATTGACAGGGGCGGGGAACACTGAAGCTTTCTTT,CSARLTGAGNTEAFF
TRBD1,TRBJ2-7,few,TRBV4-1,TGCGCCAGCAGACAAGGGACAGGGAGTACCTACGAGCAGTACTTC,CASRQGTGSTYEQYF
TRBD1,TRBJ2-1,many,TRBV24-1,TGTGCCACCAGTGGAACCGGGACAGGGTTAAATGAGCAGTTCTTC,CATSGTGTGLNEQFF
-,TRBJ2-1,-,TRBV4-3,TGCGCCAGCAGCCAAGATCTAACAGGCTCTTACAATGAGCAGTTCTTC,CASSQDLTGSYNEQFF
-,TRBJ1-1,few,TRBV10-3,TGTGCCATCAGTGAAGGGTGGAACACTGAAGCTTTCTTT,CAISEGWNTEAFF
TRBD1,TRBJ2-7,few,TRBV6-5,TGTGCCAGCAGTCTACTACCGACAGGGTTGTACGAGCAGTACTTC,CASSLLPTGLYEQYF
-,TRBJ2-5,-,TRBV5-6,TGTGCCAGCAGCTTGATCGGCGGTGAGGAGACCCAGTACTTC,CASSLIGGEETQYF
TRBD1,TRBJ2-2,-,TRBV5-1,TGCGCCAGCAGCTTGCAGGGGGTCACCGGGGAGCTGTTTTTT,CASSLQGVTGELFF
-,TRBJ2-4,many,TRBV3-1,TGTGCCAGCAGCCAAGATTCAGGGAACATTCAGTACTTC,CASSQDSGNIQYF
-,TRBJ2-3,many,TRBV6-5,TGTGCCAGCAGTTACTCGTCGGGGCAAGATACGCAGTATTTT,CASSYSSGQDTQYF
-,TRBJ2-5,-,TRBV28,TGTGCCAGCAGTCCGGGGATGGGGCTACAAGAGACCCAGTACTTC,CASSPGMGLQETQYF
-,TRBJ1-1,-,TRBV9,TGTGCCAGCAGCGTCCGGGGCGGCACTGAAGCTTTCTTT,CASSVRGGTEAFF
-,TRBJ2-1,few,TRBV7-9,TGTGCCAGCAGCCCCAGGGTTGGCTTC,CASSPRVGF
-,TRBJ1-5,-,TRBV19,TGTGCCAGTACAAAAAGCAGGGCCAATCAGCCCCAGCATTTT,CASTKSRANQPQHF
-,TRBJ1-5,few,TRBV20-1,TGCAGTGGTACGAGCCACAGGGCCGGTCAGCCCCAGCATTTT,CSGTSHRAGQPQHF
TRBD1,TRBJ2-7,-,TRBV29-1,TGCAGCGTTGCCCGGGGGACAGGGGACTCCAAGCAGTACTTC,CSVARGTGDSKQYF
TRBD1,TRBJ2-1,-,TRBV7-9,TGTGCCAGCAGCCGGGGACAGGTTGGTGCCTTCCGAGAGCAGTTCTTC,CASSRGQVGAFREQFF
-,TRBJ2-7,many,TRBV6-5,TGTGCCAGCAGTTACTCGGGGATGGGTTACGAGCAGTACTTC,CASSYSGMGYEQYF
-,TRBJ1-5,-,TRBV4-1,TGCGCCAGCAGCCAATTCTCGGATCAGCCCCAGCATTTT,CASSQFSDQPQHF
TRBD2,TRBJ2-3,few,TRBV20-1,TGCAGTGCTATGTTCCCCAGCGGGGGCCACACAGATACGCAGTATTTT,CSAMFPSGGHTDTQYF
TRBD1,TRBJ2-3,few,TRBV9,TGTGCCAGCAGCCCCCGAGGACAGGGCTTTTCAGATACGCAGTATTTT,CASSPRGQGFSDTQYF
-,TRBJ2-2,few,TRBV7-8,TGTGCCAGCAGCTATCCGGGTTTGCCCGGGGAGCTGTTTTTT,CASSYPGLPGELFF
-,TRBJ2-3,-,TRBV20-1,TGCAGTGCTAGAGATCCCCGGCGCACAGATACGCAGTATTTT,CSARDPRRTDTQYF
-,TRBJ1-2,-,TRBV6-1,TGTGCCAGCAGTGAACATGCAGAACAGCCTAACTATGGCTACACCTTC,CASSEHAEQPNYGYTF
TRBD1,TRBJ2-2,few,TRBV4-3,TGCGCCAGCAGCCAAGAAGGGGCAGGGGGCAGCGGGGAGCTGTTTTTT,CASSQEGAGGSGELFF
-,TRBJ1-5,-,TRBV19,TGTGCCAGTAGTATGCGTGACCCGGAGGGTCAGCCCCAGCATTTT,CASSMRDPEGQPQHF
-,TRBJ1-5,few,TRBV7-2,TGTGCCAGCAGCCCAGGGACGGCCCGAGTTCAGCCCCAGCATTTT,CASSPGTARVQPQHF
-,TRBJ2-5,-,TRBV7-2,TGTGCCAGCAGCCGACAGGGACTTCTGCGGGAGACCCAGTACTTC,CASSRQGLLRETQYF
-,TRBJ1-5,many,TRBV12-3/TRBV12-4,TGTGCCAGCAGTTTAGACCCTCAGCCCCAGCATTTT,CASSLDPQPQHF
-,TRBJ2-3,-,TRBV20-1,TGCAGTGCTCCACTTCCGGGGCAGTATTTT,CSAPLPGQYF
-,TRBJ2-7,-,TRBV5-1,TGCGCCAGCAGCCCCGGGACCCCCGGAGACGAGCAGTACTTC,CASSPGTPGDEQYF
-,TRBJ2-2,-,TRBV9,TGTGCCAGCAGCGTAGCGGGCGGCTTCACCGGGGAGCTGTTTTTT,CASSVAGGFTGELFF
-,TRBJ1-1,few,TRBV5-1,TGCGCCAGCAGCTCGGAGGGGCGGGCCCCTGAAGCTTTCTTT,CASSSEGRAPEAFF
-,TRBJ2-4,few,TRBV11-2,TGTGCCAGCAGCTGGGTGGCCAAAAACATTCAGTACTTC,CASSWVAKNIQYF
-,TRBJ1-5,few,TRBV9,TGTGCCAGCAGCGTAGATGCGGATCAGCCCCAGCATTTT,CASSVDADQPQHF
TRBD1,TRBJ2-1,-,TRBV4-3,TGCGCCAGCAGCTCCACCGGGACAGATTCCTACAATGAGCAGTTCTTC,CASSSTGTDSYNEQFF
-,TRBJ2-3,-,TRBV7-3,TGTGCCAGCAGCCCCCAGGGGACAGATACGCAGTATTTT,CASSPQGTDTQYF
TRBD1,TRBJ1-1,-,TRBV3-1,TGTGCCAGCAGCCAAGCCTGGACAGGGATCCGAGGGGCTGAAGCTTTCTTT,CASSQAWTGIRGAEAFF
TRBD2,TRBJ2-5,-,TRBV23-1,TGCGCCAGCAGTCTCCCGGGACTAGGAACCCAGTACTTC,CASSLPGLGTQYF
TRBD1,TRBJ2-1,few,TRBV6-2/TRBV6-3,TGTGCCAGCAGTTCGGGGCCGGGACAGGGCTACAATGAGCAGTTCTTC,CASSSGPGQGYNEQFF
-,TRBJ2-2,many,TRBV12-3/TRBV12-4,TGTGCCAGCAGGCTGGACACCCGGGGAATCGGGGAGCTGTTTTTT,CASRLDTRGIGELFF
-,TRBJ2-3,-,TRBV7-2,TGTGCCAGCAGTCTAGATTTCGCCCTGACAGATACGCAGTATTTT,CASSLDFALTDTQYF
-,TRBJ2-4,few,TRBV7-2,TGTGCCAGCAGCACCCCCTCCGCGGCAGGCACGTTAGCCAAAAACATTCAGTACTTC,CASSTPSAAGTLAKNIQYF
TRBD2,TRBJ2-1,-,TRBV7-2,TGTGCCAGCAGCCCTAGTACCCGTACTAGCGGGGGGGCATGGGAGTTCTTC,CASSPSTRTSGGAWEFF
-,TRBJ2-7,-,TRBV4-2,TGTGCCAGCGGCGGGGCAGATTCCTACGAGCAGTACTTC,CASGGADSYEQYF
TRBD1,TRBJ2-1,-,TRBV4-1,TGCGCCAGCAGCCAACCAGGGGGAAATGAGCAGTTCTTC,CASSQPGGNEQFF
TRBD2,TRBJ2-5,few,TRBV5-1,TGCGCCAGCAGCCCACTGGAGCTAGCGGCCATCCAAGAGACCCAGTACTTC,CASSPLELAAIQETQYF
-,TRBJ2-5,many,TRBV5-1,TGCGCCAGCAGCACACAACAGAGGGAGACCCAGTACTTC,CASSTQQRETQYF
TRBD1,TRBJ1-1,-,TRBV7-8,TGTGCCAGCAGCTTACCGGACAGGGTTCGGGACACTGAAGCTTTCTTT,CASSLPDRVRDTEAFF
-,TRBJ1-1,-,TRBV5-8,TGTGCCAGCAGCCGGGGGCTCTCTACCAACACTGAAGCTTTCTTT,CASSRGLSTNTEAFF
-,TRBJ2-3,-,TRBV4-3,TGCGCCAGCAGCCAAGTTTCTTGGCCTGAGGTCTCAGATACGCAGTATTTT,CASSQVSWPEVSDTQYF